Sequencing of this T cell receptor beta chain was carried out in a study of cytomegalovirus exposure and HLA in healthy donors. This PCR relied on a set of 60 Vbeta primers and 13 Jbeta primers. Assay: immunoSEQ multiplex PCR; the TCRdb copy retains only in-frame clones and omits some. Of around 210,000 clones detected, around 86% appear once; the ten largest clones hold less than 3.5%. CDR3 length equals 11 residues. Looked up from germline, CDR1 is MDHEN and CDR2 is SYDVKM. At the time of sampling, donors were nominally healthy, though unrecorded immune exposures were likely. Overall study results and limits: It was confirmed in vitro that three of the CMV-associated chains were specific for CMV antigens.

On this clone itself: The antigen is undetermined. A read error may account for a junction end that differs from germline.

The rearrangement uses TRBV28 and TRBJ2-7, with 12 bases matching TRBD1. Sequences were obtained from PBMCs. The source is a woman in her thirties or forties in good health and CMV-seronegative. For the CDR3, the DNA is TGTGCCAGCAGAAGGGACAGGGGGCTTCTCTTC. Its translation is CASRRDRGLLF.